The 31 T cell receptor beta chains listed next were all sequenced from one sample in a study of shared clonotypes between healthy human individuals. Generated by immunoSEQ multiplex PCR, the TCRdb table keeps only in-frame clones and is missing some. The sample records approximately 2,300,000 clones, just under 95% being singletons. Sequenced material: naive CD4+ T cells from PBMCs. Subset specified: CD45RA+ positively selected. These receptors were taken from a man aged 18 to 35 in good health. Some clones in this sample may be carry-over from other donors' samples.

The V call is TRBV6-1, the J call TRBJ2-7, with a tentative D call TRBD1 (6 bases). Germline assignment: CDR1 MNHNS and CDR2 SASEGT. With 8 bases removed from V and 5 bases from J, the gap between germline ends came to 19 bases. The CDR3 spans 14 residues. CDR3 sequence (DNA): TGTGCCAGCTCTCGACAGAAGGGGGTCGACGAGCAGTACTTC. Amino acid sequence: CASSRQKGVDEQYF.

To note about this clone: Other DNA sequences in the same sample also yield this CDR3. J is TRBJ2-3 and V is TRBV11-3; the match to TRBD1 covers 7 bases. CDR3 length equals 14 residues. Germline V gene data show CDR1 as SGHNT and CDR2 as YENEEA. The J segment lost 6 bases and the V segment lost 1 base, leaving 4 bases of the junction unmatched. The CDR3 region has the DNA TGTGCCAGCAGCTTAGGACAGGGTGTTGATACGCAGTATTTT. It yields the protein CASSLGQGVDTQYF.

The rearrangement uses TRBV9 and TRBJ2-2; 10 nucleotides line up with TRBD1. This CDR3 contains 19 residues. Germline trimming cut 4 bases from V and 1 base from J; bases unmatched to any gene: 13. Germline CDR1 and CDR2: SGDLS and YYNGEE. As DNA, the CDR3 is TGTGCCAGCAGCACCCGACAGGGGGCTAGTAGCGAGAACACCGGGGAGCTGTTTTTT. This gives the protein CASSTRQGASSENTGELFF.

The CDR3 sequence: CASSLGDGWSADTQYF. Written as DNA, the CDR3 is TGCGCCAGCAGCTTGGGGGACGGCTGGAGCGCAGATACGCAGTATTTT. The chain carries TRBV5-1 and TRBJ2-3; D possibly uses TRBD1 or TRBD2 (5 bases each). V was cut by 0 bases and J by 4 bases, with 15 bases left in between. This CDR3 contains 16 residues. The germline CDR1 and CDR2 sequences are SGHRS and YFSETQ.

The chain links TRBV28 to TRBJ1-5; TRBD1 matches at 10 bases. Germline trimming cut 2 bases from V and 6 bases from J; bases unmatched to any gene: 7. Looked up from germline, CDR1 is MDHEN and CDR2 is SYDVKM. CDR3 length: 16 amino acids. The CDR3 is CASSLRQGAGSQPQHF. The CDR3 nucleotides are TGTGCCAGCAGTTTACGACAGGGGGCCGGTAGTCAGCCCCAGCATTTT.

The V gene is TRBV5-4, the J gene TRBJ2-7; D is possibly TRBD1 (5 bases). The CDR3 is 14 amino acids. Germline lookup yields CDR1 SGHNT and CDR2 YYREEE (reference sequence). Between the trimmed V and J ends, which lost 3 bases and 7 bases, there was a span of 17 bases. As DNA, the CDR3 is TGTGCCAGCAGCTGGGGTGAAAGGGGTTGGGAGCAGTACTTC. Its protein product is CASSWGERGWEQYF.

The V gene is TRBV29-1, the J gene TRBJ2-5; D gene uncertain. The CDR3 extends over 10 amino acids. V lost 7 bases and J 5 bases, leaving 8 bases between the germline ends. Germline V gives CDR1 SQVTM, CDR2 ANQGSEA. The CDR3 loop reads CSARTETQYF. The CDR3 coding sequence is TGCAGCGCCAGGACGGAGACCCAGTACTTC.

The CDR3 coding sequence is TGCAGCGTATCCCGCACAGATACGCAGTATTTT. Its translation: CSVSRTDTQYF. V usage is TRBV29-1 and J usage is TRBJ2-3; no reliable D call. The CDR3 has 11 amino acids. The V end was cut by 6 bases, the J end by 1 base, with 5 bases between. Germline CDR1 SQVTM, CDR2 ANQGSEA.

About this clone: Other DNA sequences in this specimen translate into the identical CDR3. V and J are TRBV5-1 and TRBJ1-5; tentative D call: TRBD1 (5 bases). The CDR3 is 15 residues long. The V end was cut by 0 bases, the J end by 2 bases, with 9 bases between. Germline V CDR1 and CDR2: SGHRS, YFSETQ. CDR3: CASSLEWGGNQPQHF. CDR3 coding DNA: TGCGCCAGCAGCTTGGAATGGGGGGGCAATCAGCCCCAGCATTTT.

This clone occurred a few times. This sequence joins TRBV5-6 and TRBJ2-2, with unresolved D. The CDR3 spans 12 residues. Looked up from germline, CDR1 is SGHDT and CDR2 is YYEEEE. Between the trimmed V and J ends, which lost 4 bases and 5 bases, there was a span of 6 bases. The CDR3 DNA follows: TGTGCCAGCAGCGATTTAACCGGGGAGCTGTTTTTT. This translates into CASSDLTGELFF.

The V gene is TRBV10-3, the J gene TRBJ1-1; the D is unclear. Trimming took off 0 bases at V and 6 bases at J, with 5 bases between the two ends. The CDR3 spans 12 residues. Germline CDR1 and CDR2: ENHRY and SYGVKD. In nucleotides, the CDR3 is TGTGCCATCAGTGAGTCCCCTTCTGAAGCTTTCTTT. As protein: CAISESPSEAFF.

The V call is TRBV9, the J call TRBJ2-1, with D possibly TRBD2 on 5 matching bases. The CDR3 is 14 residues long. With 4 bases removed from V and 6 bases from J, the gap between germline ends came to 14 bases. Germline V CDR1 and CDR2: SGDLS, YYNGEE. CDR3 DNA: TGTGCCAGCAGCCCGAGGGCGATGAGCAATGAGCAGTTCTTC. Translating gives CASSPRAMSNEQFF.

This sequence joins TRBV7-9 and TRBJ2-1, with D unresolved. CDR1 is SEHNR and CDR2 is FQNEAQ in the germline V gene (reference sequence). This CDR3 spans 11 amino acids. Trimming left V 5 bases short and J 6 bases short, with 5 bases between. The CDR3 coding sequence is TGTGCCAGCAGCGCCATCAATGAGCAGTTCTTC. Translated: CASSAINEQFF.

This sequence joins TRBV25-1 and TRBJ1-1, with D tentatively TRBD1 (6 bases). The germline V gene has CDR1 MGHDK and CDR2 SYGVNS. This CDR3 has 15 amino acids. V shed 2 bases and J shed 1 base, with 11 bases lying between them. CDR3: CASSEHRAWNTEAFF. The CDR3 nucleotides are TGTGCCAGCAGTGAACACAGGGCTTGGAACACTGAAGCTTTCTTT.

The chain carries TRBV7-8 and TRBJ1-1; no clear D. Trimming left V 5 bases short and J 1 base short, with 17 bases between. The CDR3 is made up of 16 amino acids. The V gene's germline CDR1 is SGHVS and CDR2 FQNEAQ. Here the CDR3 DNA reads TGTGCCAGCAGCCAGACGTGGCAGAAGTCGAACACTGAAGCTTTCTTT. Protein sequence: CASSQTWQKSNTEAFF.

This chain uses TRBV5-1 with TRBJ2-5; tentatively, D is TRBD1 (7 bases). Germline lookup yields CDR1 SGHRS and CDR2 YFSETQ. Trimming left V 4 bases short and J 4 bases short, with 14 bases between. This CDR3 is built from 14 residues. The CDR3 region has the DNA TGCGCCAGCAGCGGAGGGACAGATGGAGAGACCCAGTACTTC. Translating gives CASSGGTDGETQYF.

The rearrangement links TRBV19 to TRBJ1-3; D is possibly TRBD1 (5 bases). Between the trimmed V and J ends, which lost 5 bases and 0 bases, there was a span of 11 bases. This CDR3 has 15 amino acids. Germline V gene lookup returns CDR1 LNHDA and CDR2 SQIVND (reference sequence). The CDR3 spells CASSWDVRSGNTIYF. DNA of the CDR3: TGTGCCAGTAGTTGGGACGTGCGCTCTGGAAACACCATATATTTT.

This clone has a single count. V is TRBV7-9 and J is TRBJ1-6; TRBD1 matches 10 bases. J lost 6 bases, V lost 4 bases, and 12 bases had no gene match. Per the germline V gene, CDR1 is SEHNR and CDR2 is FQNEAQ (reference sequence). The CDR3 spans 18 residues. The CDR3 spells CASSSIRDRGSSNSPLHF. DNA for the CDR3: TGTGCCAGCAGCTCAATTCGGGACAGGGGTAGTAGTAATTCACCCCTCCACTTT.

The rearrangement uses TRBV14 and TRBJ1-6, with D unresolved. V gave up 3 bases and J gave up 8 bases, with 8 bases separating them. The germline gives CDR1 SGHDN, CDR2 FVKESK. There are 13 residues in the CDR3. CDR3 amino acids: CASSQDLYSPLHF. The CDR3, as DNA: TGTGCCAGCAGCCAGGACCTATATTCACCCCTCCACTTT.

This sequence joins TRBV13 and TRBJ1-2; no clear D. In germline, CDR1 is PRHDT, CDR2 FYEKMQ (reference sequence). There are 13 residues in the CDR3. Trimming shortened V by 10 bases and J by 2 bases, and 14 bases separated the two germline ends. CDR3 sequence: CATLPALNYGYTF. CDR3 nucleotide sequence: TGTGCCACCCTCCCGGCCTTAAACTATGGCTACACCTTC.

This chain connects TRBV4-1 to TRBJ2-3; 7 bases match TRBD2. J gave up 2 bases and V 3 bases, and 8 bases lay outside the gene matches. The length of the CDR3 is 16 residues. Germline values: CDR1 MGHRA, CDR2 YSYEKL. Here the CDR3 DNA reads TGCGCCAGCAGCCAGTGGCCGGGACTATCCACAGATACGCAGTATTTT. Residues: CASSQWPGLSTDTQYF.

This chain connects TRBV7-2 to TRBJ2-7, with 10 bases that match TRBD1. The germline V gene has CDR1 SGHTA and CDR2 FQGNSA. The CDR3 is made up of 16 amino acids. Trimming at V came to 5 bases and at J to 6 bases, leaving 13 bases not matched to a gene. This CDR3 is CASSLRPGTGVSEQYF. The CDR3 DNA is TGTGCCAGCAGCCTCAGACCCGGGACAGGGGTTTCCGAGCAGTACTTC.

V usage is TRBV6-5 and J usage is TRBJ2-1; D gene ambiguous. Germline CDR1 is MNHEY and CDR2 is SVGAGI. This CDR3 has 14 amino acids. The V end was cut by 10 bases, the J end by 2 bases, with 15 bases between. CDR3: CATQASSPYNEQFF. The CDR3 DNA sequence: TGTGCCACCCAGGCTAGTTCCCCCTACAATGAGCAGTTCTTC.

CDR3: CASSLEASRVYNEQFF. Here the CDR3 DNA reads TGCGCCAGCAGCTTGGAGGCTAGCAGAGTCTACAATGAGCAGTTCTTC. The rearrangement uses TRBV5-1 and TRBJ2-1; tentative D call: TRBD2 (5 bases). V dropped 0 bases and J dropped 3 bases, with 13 bases sitting between them. Per the germline V gene, CDR1 is SGHRS and CDR2 is YFSETQ. CDR3 length: 16 residues.

The chain is built from TRBV10-3 and TRBJ1-5; D perhaps matches TRBD1 (5 bases). There are 16 residues in the CDR3. The germline V gene encodes CDR1 ENHRY and CDR2 SYGVKD. V shed 6 bases and J shed 2 bases, with 17 bases lying between them. The CDR3 DNA follows: TGTGCCATCAGCGATAGGGGACCTATTGGCAATCAGCCCCAGCATTTT. As protein: CAISDRGPIGNQPQHF.

This rearrangement joins TRBV27 to TRBJ2-1; 12 bases match TRBD2. Germline lookup yields CDR1 MNHEY and CDR2 SMNVEV (reference sequence). The V segment lost 6 bases and the J segment 2 bases; nucleotides outside the gene matches: 2. The CDR3 totals 15 residues. In DNA form, the CDR3 reads TGTGCCAGCAGCAGACTAGCGGGGGCCTACAATGAGCAGTTCTTC. Translation: CASSRLAGAYNEQFF.

This chain joins TRBV11-2 and TRBJ2-5, with TRBD1 as a possible D gene (6 bases). Germline V CDR1 and CDR2: SGHAT, FQNNGV. Deletions cut 5 bases from V and 0 bases from J, with 13 bases between. CDR3 length: 15 residues. The CDR3 bases are TGTGCCAGCAGCCCCGGACAGACGTACCAAGAGACCCAGTACTTC. Its protein product is CASSPGQTYQETQYF.

The rearrangement joins TRBV7-2 to TRBJ1-1; D is unclear. This CDR3 comprises 15 residues. The germline V gene has CDR1 SGHTA and CDR2 FQGNSA. V was trimmed by 1 base and J by 1 base, leaving 10 bases between them. CDR3 sequence reads: CASSLDQLGNTEAFF. CDR3 sequence (DNA): TGTGCCAGCAGCTTAGATCAGTTAGGGAACACTGAAGCTTTCTTT.

This chain connects TRBV5-1 to TRBJ2-2, with 11 nucleotides matching TRBD2. Germline V gene data show CDR1 as SGHRS and CDR2 as YFSETQ. The CDR3 has 15 residues. Trimming cost V 3 bases and J 7 bases; bases outside gene matches: 5. This CDR3 is CASSSLAGAVGELFF. The CDR3, as DNA: TGCGCCAGCAGCTCACTAGCGGGAGCGGTCGGGGAGCTGTTTTTT.

This clone has a single count. The rearrangement uses TRBV7-8 and TRBJ2-7; the match to TRBD2 covers 7 bases. The trim removed 1 base at V and 2 bases at J, leaving 8 bases unmatched. The CDR3 contains 16 residues. Per germline, CDR1 SGHVS and CDR2 FQNEAQ. The DNA of the CDR3 is TGTGCCAGCAGCTTAGGTAGGCTAGCGGTGGCCTACGAGCAGTACTTC. Translation gives CASSLGRLAVAYEQYF.

This chain uses TRBV5-1 with TRBJ1-1; TRBD1 matches 11 bases. With 0 bases clipped from V and 6 bases from J, the junction kept 4 bases outside the gene matches. The germline V gene encodes CDR1 SGHRS and CDR2 YFSETQ. The length of the CDR3 is 15 residues. CDR3 DNA sequence: TGCGCCAGCAGCTTGGGTCCGGGACAGGGGGCTGAAGCTTTCTTT. It encodes CASSLGPGQGAEAFF.